This passage covers 14 T cell receptor beta chains from one sample sequenced in a study of Graves' ophthalmopathy and Graves' hyperthyroidism. For repertoire sequencing, the TCR beta CDR3 regions were amplified from RNA transcripts. Investigators did first-round RT-PCR with HTBI primers, then second-round multiplex PCR. MiXCR, run by TCRdb on the multiplex PCR reads, gives a single entry per CDR3 protein. The repertoire holds around 670,000 distinct CDR3 sequences, roughly two fifths seen once, with 40% to 45% in the top ten. The sequenced material came from peripheral blood. These receptors came from an adult man with Graves' ophthalmopathy.

With regard to this clonotype: An end of the junction does not agree with germline; a read error may underlie this. The chain recombines TRBV19 with TRBJ2-2; TRBD2 aligns across 14 bases. The CDR3 contains 17 residues. In germline, CDR1 is LNHDA, CDR2 SQIVND (reference sequence). The CDR3 loop reads CACRVGLAGASTGELFF. In DNA form, the CDR3 reads TGTGCCTGTAGAGTGGGACTAGCGGGAGCTTCCACCGGGGAGCTGTTTTTT.

On this clonotype: This clone may be a read error of a much larger clone one base away. The rearrangement uses TRBV2 and TRBJ1-5; no firm D call. Germline lookup yields CDR1 SNHLY and CDR2 FYNNEI. The germline V and J ends were trimmed by 5 bases and 5 bases, with 16 bases remaining between them. This CDR3 comprises 15 residues. The CDR3 here is CASSRLMSRDQPQHF. CDR3 DNA sequence: TGTGCCAGCAGTCGCCTGATGTCCCGGGATCAGCCCCAGCATTTT.

As to this clonotype: A much bigger clone sits one base away, suggesting this may be a read error. V gene TRBV11-2 combines with J gene TRBJ1-5; D is possibly TRBD1 (6 bases). This CDR3 region has 14 residues. From germline, CDR1 is SGHAT and CDR2 FQNNGV. CDR3 sequence: CASSLGRGGQLQHF. The DNA for the CDR3 is TGTGCCAGCAGCTTAGGCAGGGGAGGCCAGCTCCAGCATTTT. Looking up the rest from reference TRBV11-2 and TRBJ1-5 gives the full variable domain: EAGVAQSPRYKIIEKRQSVAFWCNPISGHATLYWYQQILGQGPKLLIQFQNNGVVDDSQLPKDRFSAERLKGVDSTLKIQPAKLEDSAVYLCASSLGRGGQLQHFGDGTRLSIL.

The chain links TRBV7-6 to TRBJ1-1, with D perhaps TRBD1 (6 bases). Germline V gives CDR1 SGHVS, CDR2 FNYEAQ. The CDR3 runs to 12 residues. V was shortened by 6 bases and J by 7 bases, with 12 bases between the two germline ends. The CDR3 DNA reads TGTGCCAGCAGTCTAAGGGGGAATGAAGCTTTCTTT. This encodes CASSLRGNEAFF.

This clonotype was counted between two and nine times. This chain uses TRBV2 with TRBJ2-5, with TRBD2 matching over 12 bases. V lost 5 bases and J lost 6; bases outside the gene matches: 7. Per germline, CDR1 SNHLY and CDR2 FYNNEI. This CDR3 has 15 residues. The CDR3 DNA follows: TGTGCCAGCAGTTTCCCCGGGACTAGCGGGCAGACCCAGTACTTC. The encoded protein is CASSFPGTSGQTQYF.

This clonotype was counted between two and nine times. The chain links TRBV6-1 to TRBJ2-5, with unresolved D. V shed 7 bases and J shed 3 bases, with 6 bases lying between them. The CDR3 sequence is 11 residues long. Germline V gene sequence: CDR1 MNHNS, CDR2 SASEGT. For the CDR3, the DNA is TGTGCCAGCACGACGAAAGAGACCCAGTACTTC. Translation: CASTTKETQYF.

The V gene is TRBV19, the J gene TRBJ1-5, with D unresolved. The CDR3 is 15 residues long. The germline V gene has CDR1 LNHDA and CDR2 SQIVND (reference sequence). Trimming removed 7 bases at V and 2 bases at J, with 15 bases between. DNA of the CDR3: TGTGCCAGTACCTTATCGCCGGGAGGCAATCAGCCCCAGCATTTT. Translation gives CASTLSPGGNQPQHF. The full variable domain, its missing parts supplied by reference TRBV19 and TRBJ1-5, is DGGITQSPKYLFRKEGQNVTLSCEQNLNHDAMYWYRQDPGQGLRLIYYSQIVNDFQKGDIAEGYSVSREKKESFPLTVTSAQKNPTAFYLCASTLSPGGNQPQHFGDGTRLSIL.

This chain joins TRBV7-3 and TRBJ2-5; either TRBD1 or TRBD2 may supply D (5 bases each). The germline gives CDR1 SGHTA, CDR2 FQGTGA. V was clipped by 5 bases and J by 6 bases, with 16 bases between them. The CDR3 runs 14 residues. Here the CDR3 reads CASSEGPNLKTQYF. CDR3 sequence (DNA): TGTGCCAGCAGCGAGGGACCTAATCTGAAGACCCAGTACTTC.

This clonotype appeared many times. The chain links TRBV7-9 to TRBJ2-7; 10 bases line up with TRBD1. There are 14 residues in the CDR3. V shed 5 bases and J 5 bases; nucleotides not matched to a gene: 6. The V gene's germline CDR1 is SEHNR and CDR2 FQNEAQ (reference sequence). The chain's CDR3 is CASSLGQGTNEQYF. DNA for the CDR3: TGTGCCAGCAGCCTGGGACAGGGGACGAACGAGCAGTACTTC.

This clonotype has ten or more counts. The chain links TRBV10-3 to TRBJ1-4; 7 nucleotides align to TRBD1. With V trimmed by 6 bases and J by 8 bases, 9 bases remained unmatched. This CDR3 region has 14 residues. Germline CDR1 is ENHRY and CDR2 is SYGVKD. DNA of the CDR3: TGTGCCATCAGCTCGGACAGGTCCGACGAAAAACTGTTTTTT. Translating it yields CAISSDRSDEKLFF.

In this sample, this clonotype turned up a few times. V usage is TRBV11-1 and J usage is TRBJ2-7; D gene uncertain. This CDR3 is built from 15 residues. Germline V gene sequence: CDR1 SGHAT, CDR2 FQDESV (reference sequence). V was shortened by 1 base and J by 3 bases, with 13 bases between the two germline ends. The chain's CDR3 is CASSLGPSLNYEQYF. The CDR3 DNA sequence: TGTGCCAGCAGCTTAGGCCCCTCTCTTAACTACGAGCAGTACTTC.

V and J are TRBV7-2 and TRBJ2-2, with a tentative D call TRBD2 (6 bases). The CDR3 totals 15 residues. Germline V lookup: CDR1 SGHTA, CDR2 FQGNSA. V was clipped by 4 bases and J by 3 bases, with 12 bases between them. CDR3 nucleotides: TGTGCCAGCAGCTCCACACTAGCCTACACCGGGGAGCTGTTTTTT. Translated: CASSSTLAYTGELFF.

The chain employs TRBV7-2 and TRBJ2-5; TRBD2 matches at 7 bases. Trimming took 2 bases from V and 13 from J; bases not matched to a gene: 16. Germline loops: CDR1 SGHTA, CDR2 FQGNSA. This CDR3 contains 15 residues. This CDR3 is CASSLYREDSRNTYF. The CDR3 nucleotides read TGTGCCAGCAGCTTATACCGGGAGGATAGTAGAAATACGTACTTC.

The chain uses TRBV6-1 and TRBJ1-1, with D unclear. This CDR3 contains 14 residues. V was trimmed by 5 bases and J by 1 base, leaving 11 bases between them. Germline CDR1 MNHNS, CDR2 SASEGT. The DNA for the CDR3 is TGTGCCAGCAGTTATTTTTCAGAGAACACTGAAGCTTTCTTT. Translating it yields CASSYFSENTEAFF.